The clone carrying this TCR beta chain has only a few counts. Its antigen is currently unknown. V was pared by 5 bases and J by 0 bases, with 4 bases of the junction left unmatched. CDR3 length: 15 amino acids. Per germline, CDR1 MNHEY and CDR2 SMNVEV (reference sequence). The source of the sample is a study of shared clonotypes between healthy human individuals. Study results and limitations: Naive CD4 clonotypes were shared across a handful of donors at about 5.3%.

The study enrolled healthy HIV-negative adults without recent acute infections or vaccinations as donors. Everyone who donated was a Caucasian adult who lived in Nashville, Tennessee. Clones were sequenced by immunoSEQ multiplex PCR, and TCRdb holds only the in-frame ones, with some missing. This repertoire shows around 100,000 clones, approximately 70% found once; its top ten account for approximately 23%. Specimen: memory CD8+ T cells sorted from blood. Subset defined: CD45RO+ cells pooled with CCR7-negative TemRA cells. This sequence joins TRBV27 and TRBJ2-7, with 10 bases matching TRBD1. This sequence was found in a woman in her thirties in good health. DNA of the CDR3: TGTGCCAGCAGTCCCGGGACAGGGGTCTCCTACGAGCAGTACTTC. Translation: CASSPGTGVSYEQYF.